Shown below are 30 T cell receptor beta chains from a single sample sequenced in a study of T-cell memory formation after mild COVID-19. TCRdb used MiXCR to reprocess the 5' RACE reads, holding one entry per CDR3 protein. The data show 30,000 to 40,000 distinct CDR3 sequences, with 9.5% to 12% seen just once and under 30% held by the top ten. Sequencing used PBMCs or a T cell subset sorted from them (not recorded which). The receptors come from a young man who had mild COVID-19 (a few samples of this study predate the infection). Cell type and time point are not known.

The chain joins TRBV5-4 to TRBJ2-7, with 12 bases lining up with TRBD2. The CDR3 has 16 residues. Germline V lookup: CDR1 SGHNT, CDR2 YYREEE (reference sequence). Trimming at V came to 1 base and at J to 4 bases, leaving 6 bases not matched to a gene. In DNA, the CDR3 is TGTGCCAGCAGCTTGTATCTAGCGGGGGGGCTATACGAGCAGTACTTC. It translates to CASSLYLAGGLYEQYF.

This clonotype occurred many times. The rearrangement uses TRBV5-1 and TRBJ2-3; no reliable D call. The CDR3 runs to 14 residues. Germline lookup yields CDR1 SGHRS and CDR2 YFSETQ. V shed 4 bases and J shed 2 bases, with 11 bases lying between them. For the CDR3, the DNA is TGCGCCAGCAGCAAGGACGGATACACAGATACGCAGTATTTT. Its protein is CASSKDGYTDTQYF.

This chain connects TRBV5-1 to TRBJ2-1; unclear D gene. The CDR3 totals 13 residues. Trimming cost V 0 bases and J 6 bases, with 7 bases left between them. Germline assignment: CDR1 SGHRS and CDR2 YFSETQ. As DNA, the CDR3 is TGCGCCAGCAGCTTGGGTTGGGCCAATGAGCAGTTCTTC. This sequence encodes CASSLGWANEQFF.

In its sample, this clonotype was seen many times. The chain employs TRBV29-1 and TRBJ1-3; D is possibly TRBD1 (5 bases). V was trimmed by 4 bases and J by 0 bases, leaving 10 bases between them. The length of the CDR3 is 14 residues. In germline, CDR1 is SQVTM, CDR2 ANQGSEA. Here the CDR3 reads CSVVQGVSGNTIYF. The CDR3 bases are TGCAGCGTTGTCCAGGGAGTCTCTGGAAACACCATATATTTT. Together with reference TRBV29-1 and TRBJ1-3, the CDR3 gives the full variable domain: SAVISQKPSRDICQRGTSLTIQCQVDSQVTMMFWYRQQPGQSLTLIATANQGSEATYESGFVIDKFPISRPNLTFSTLTVSNMSPEDSSIYLCSVVQGVSGNTIYFGEGSWLTVV.

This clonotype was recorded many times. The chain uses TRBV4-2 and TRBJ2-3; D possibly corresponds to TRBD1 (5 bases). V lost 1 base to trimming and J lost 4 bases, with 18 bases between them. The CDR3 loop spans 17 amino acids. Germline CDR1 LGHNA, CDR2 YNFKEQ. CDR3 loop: CASSQAPGVGPADTQYF. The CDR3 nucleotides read TGTGCCAGCAGCCAAGCCCCCGGTGTGGGGCCCGCAGATACGCAGTATTTT.

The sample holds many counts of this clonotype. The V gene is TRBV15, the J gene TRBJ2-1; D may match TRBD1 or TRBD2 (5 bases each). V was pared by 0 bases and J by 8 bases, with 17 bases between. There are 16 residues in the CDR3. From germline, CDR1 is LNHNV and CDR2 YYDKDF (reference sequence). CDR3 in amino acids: CATSRDSGTAGHEQFF. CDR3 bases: TGTGCCACCAGCAGAGATTCAGGGACCGCAGGCCATGAGCAGTTCTTC.

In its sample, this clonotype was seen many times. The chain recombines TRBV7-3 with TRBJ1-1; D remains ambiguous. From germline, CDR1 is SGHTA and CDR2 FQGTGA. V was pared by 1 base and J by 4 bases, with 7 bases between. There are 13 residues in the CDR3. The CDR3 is CASSLMSATEAFF. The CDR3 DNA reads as TGTGCCAGCAGCTTAATGTCGGCCACTGAAGCTTTCTTT. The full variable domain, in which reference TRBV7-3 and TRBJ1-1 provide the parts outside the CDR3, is GAGVSQTPSNKVTEKGKYVELRCDPISGHTALYWYRQSLGQGPEFLIYFQGTGAADDSGLPNDRFFAVRPEGSVSTLKIQRTERGDSAVYLCASSLMSATEAFFGQGTRLTVV.

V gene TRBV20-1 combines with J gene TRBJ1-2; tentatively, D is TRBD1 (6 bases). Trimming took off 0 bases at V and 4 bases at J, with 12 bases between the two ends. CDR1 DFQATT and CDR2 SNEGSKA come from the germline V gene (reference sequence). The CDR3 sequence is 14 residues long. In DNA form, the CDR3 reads TGCAGTGCTAGAGATGACGGGGGCAGCTATGGCTACACCTTC. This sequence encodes CSARDDGGSYGYTF.

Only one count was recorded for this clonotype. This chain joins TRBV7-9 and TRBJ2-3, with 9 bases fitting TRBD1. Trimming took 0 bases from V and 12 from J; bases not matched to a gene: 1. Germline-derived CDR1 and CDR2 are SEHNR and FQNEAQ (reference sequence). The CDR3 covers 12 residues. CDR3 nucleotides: TGTGCCAGCAGCTTAGCGGGACAGGGACAGTATTTT. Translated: CASSLAGQGQYF.

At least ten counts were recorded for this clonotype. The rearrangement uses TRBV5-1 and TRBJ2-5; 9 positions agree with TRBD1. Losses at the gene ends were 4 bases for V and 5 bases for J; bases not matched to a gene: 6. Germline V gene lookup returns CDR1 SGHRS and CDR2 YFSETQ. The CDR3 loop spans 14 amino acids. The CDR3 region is CASSQQGARETQYF. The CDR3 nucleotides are TGCGCCAGCAGCCAACAGGGGGCAAGGGAGACCCAGTACTTC.

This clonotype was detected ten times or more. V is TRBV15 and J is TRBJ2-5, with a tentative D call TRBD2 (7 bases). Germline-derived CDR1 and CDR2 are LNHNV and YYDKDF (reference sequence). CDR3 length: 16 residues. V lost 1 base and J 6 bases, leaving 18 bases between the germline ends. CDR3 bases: TGTGCCACCAGCAGAGGAGGAGGGGGGGCCGTTAAGACCCAGTACTTC. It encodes CATSRGGGGAVKTQYF. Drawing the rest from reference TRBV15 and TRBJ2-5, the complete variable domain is DAMVIQNPRYQVTQFGKPVTLSCSQTLNHNVMYWYQQKSSQAPKLLFHYYDKDFNNEADTPDNFQSRRPNTSFCFLDIRSPGLGDTAMYLCATSRGGGGAVKTQYFGPGTRLLVL.

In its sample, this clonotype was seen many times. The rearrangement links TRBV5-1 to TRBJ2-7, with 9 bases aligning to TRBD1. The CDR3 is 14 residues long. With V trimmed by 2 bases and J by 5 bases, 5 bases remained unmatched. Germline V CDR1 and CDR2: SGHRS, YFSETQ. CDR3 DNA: TGCGCCAGCAGCTTAATGGGACAGGGTAACGAGCAGTACTTC. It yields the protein CASSLMGQGNEQYF.

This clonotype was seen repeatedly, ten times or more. The DNA for the CDR3 is TGTGCCAGCAGATCCGGGACTAGCGGGGACGCAGCAGCGCAGTATTTT. It encodes CASRSGTSGDAAAQYF. This rearrangement joins TRBV28 to TRBJ2-3; TRBD2 matches at 13 bases. The CDR3 has 16 amino acids. Looked up from germline, CDR1 is MDHEN and CDR2 is SYDVKM. V shed 6 bases and J 10 bases; nucleotides not matched to a gene: 13.

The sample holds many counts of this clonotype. Here the CDR3 reads CASLDRDTGELFF. DNA for the CDR3: TGTGCCAGCCTGGACAGGGACACCGGGGAGCTGTTTTTT. The gene calls are TRBV6-4 and TRBJ2-2; 8 nucleotides agree with TRBD1. The V and J ends lost 8 bases and 3 bases, in that order; junction bases with no gene match: 2. CDR1 and CDR2 from the germline V gene are MRHNA and SNTAGT. This CDR3 has 13 residues.

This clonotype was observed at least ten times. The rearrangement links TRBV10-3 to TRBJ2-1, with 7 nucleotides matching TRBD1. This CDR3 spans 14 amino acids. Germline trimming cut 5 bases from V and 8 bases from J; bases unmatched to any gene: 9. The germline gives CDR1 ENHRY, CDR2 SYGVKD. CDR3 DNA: TGTGCCATCAGTTTAAGGGGGCAGGGGGATGAGCAGTTCTTC. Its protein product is CAISLRGQGDEQFF.

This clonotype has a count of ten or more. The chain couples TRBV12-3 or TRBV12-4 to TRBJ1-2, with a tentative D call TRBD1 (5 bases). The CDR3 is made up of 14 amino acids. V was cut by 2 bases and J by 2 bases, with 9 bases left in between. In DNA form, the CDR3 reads TGTGCCAGCAGTTTATTACGGGGGAACTATGGCTACACCTTC. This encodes CASSLLRGNYGYTF.

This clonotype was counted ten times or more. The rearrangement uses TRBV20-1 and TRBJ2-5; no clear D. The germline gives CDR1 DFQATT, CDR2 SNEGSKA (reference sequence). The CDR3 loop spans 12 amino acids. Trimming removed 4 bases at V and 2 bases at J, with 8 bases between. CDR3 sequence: CSATPGQETQYF. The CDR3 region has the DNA TGCAGTGCTACCCCAGGTCAAGAGACCCAGTACTTC.

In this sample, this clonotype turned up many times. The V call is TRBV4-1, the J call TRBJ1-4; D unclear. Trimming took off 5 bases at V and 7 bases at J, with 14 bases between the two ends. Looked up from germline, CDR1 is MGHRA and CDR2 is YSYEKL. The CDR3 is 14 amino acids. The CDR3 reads CASSERGVSEKLFF. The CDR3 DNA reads TGCGCCAGCAGCGAACGGGGTGTGAGTGAAAAACTGTTTTTT.

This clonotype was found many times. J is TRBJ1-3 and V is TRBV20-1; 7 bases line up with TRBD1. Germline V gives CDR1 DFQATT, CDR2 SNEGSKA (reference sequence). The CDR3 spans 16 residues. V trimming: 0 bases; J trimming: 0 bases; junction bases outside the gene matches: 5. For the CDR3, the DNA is TGCAGTGCTAGAGATAGGCACAGGGGCTCTGGAAACACCATATATTTT. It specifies CSARDRHRGSGNTIYF.

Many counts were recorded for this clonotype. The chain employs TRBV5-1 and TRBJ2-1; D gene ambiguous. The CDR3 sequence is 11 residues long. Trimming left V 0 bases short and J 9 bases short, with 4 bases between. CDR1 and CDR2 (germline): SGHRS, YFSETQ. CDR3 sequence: CASSLEFEQFF. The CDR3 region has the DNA TGCGCCAGCAGCTTGGAGTTTGAGCAGTTCTTC.

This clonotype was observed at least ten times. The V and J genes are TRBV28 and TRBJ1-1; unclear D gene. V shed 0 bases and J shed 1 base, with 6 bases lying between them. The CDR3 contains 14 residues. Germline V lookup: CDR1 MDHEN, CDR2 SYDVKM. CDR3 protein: CASSLWQKNTEAFF. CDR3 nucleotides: TGTGCCAGCAGTTTATGGCAGAAGAACACTGAAGCTTTCTTT.

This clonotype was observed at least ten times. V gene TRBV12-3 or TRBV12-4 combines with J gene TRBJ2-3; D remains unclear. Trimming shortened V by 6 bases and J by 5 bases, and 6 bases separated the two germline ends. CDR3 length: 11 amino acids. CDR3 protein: CASSSGDTQYF. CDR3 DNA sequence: TGTGCCAGCAGCTCGGGAGATACGCAGTATTTT.

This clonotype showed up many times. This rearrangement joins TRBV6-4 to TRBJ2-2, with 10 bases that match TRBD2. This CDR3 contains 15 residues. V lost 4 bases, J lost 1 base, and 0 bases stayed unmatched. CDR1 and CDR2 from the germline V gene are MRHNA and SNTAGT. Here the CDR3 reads CASSGLAGNTGELFF. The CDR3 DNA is TGTGCCAGCAGTGGACTAGCGGGGAACACCGGGGAGCTGTTTTTT.

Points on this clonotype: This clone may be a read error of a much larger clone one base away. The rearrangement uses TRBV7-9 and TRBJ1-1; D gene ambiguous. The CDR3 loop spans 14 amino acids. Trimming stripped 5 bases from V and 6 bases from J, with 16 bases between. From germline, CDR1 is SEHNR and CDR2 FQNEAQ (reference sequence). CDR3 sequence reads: CASSASVVIAEAFF. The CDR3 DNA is TGTGCCAGCAGCGCCTCTGTGGTGATCGCTGAAGCTTTCTTT.

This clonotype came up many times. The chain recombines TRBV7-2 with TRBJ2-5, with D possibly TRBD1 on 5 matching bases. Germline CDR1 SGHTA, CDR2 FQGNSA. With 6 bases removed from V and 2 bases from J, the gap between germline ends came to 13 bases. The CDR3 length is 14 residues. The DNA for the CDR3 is TGTGCCAGCAGGTTCAAGGGGCCTCAAGAGACCCAGTACTTC. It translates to CASRFKGPQETQYF.

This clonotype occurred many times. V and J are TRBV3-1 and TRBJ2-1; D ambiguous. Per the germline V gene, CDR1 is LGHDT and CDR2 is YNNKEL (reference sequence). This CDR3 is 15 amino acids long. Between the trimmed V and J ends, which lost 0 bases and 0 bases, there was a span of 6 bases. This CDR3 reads CASSQDWRSYNEQFF. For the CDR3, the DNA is TGTGCCAGCAGCCAAGATTGGCGCTCCTACAATGAGCAGTTCTTC.

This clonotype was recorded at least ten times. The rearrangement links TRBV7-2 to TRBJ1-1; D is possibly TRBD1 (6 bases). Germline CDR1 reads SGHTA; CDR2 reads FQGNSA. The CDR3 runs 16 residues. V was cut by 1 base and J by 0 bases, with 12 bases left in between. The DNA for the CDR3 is TGTGCCAGCAGCTTAGTGGGCTGGGACATGAACACTGAAGCTTTCTTT. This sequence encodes CASSLVGWDMNTEAFF.

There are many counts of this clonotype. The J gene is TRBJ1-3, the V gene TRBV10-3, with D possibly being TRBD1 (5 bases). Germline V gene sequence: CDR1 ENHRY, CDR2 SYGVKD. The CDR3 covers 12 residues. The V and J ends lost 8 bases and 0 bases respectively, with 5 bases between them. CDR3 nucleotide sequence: TGTGCCATCCAGGGCTCTGGAAACACCATATATTTT. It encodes CAIQGSGNTIYF.

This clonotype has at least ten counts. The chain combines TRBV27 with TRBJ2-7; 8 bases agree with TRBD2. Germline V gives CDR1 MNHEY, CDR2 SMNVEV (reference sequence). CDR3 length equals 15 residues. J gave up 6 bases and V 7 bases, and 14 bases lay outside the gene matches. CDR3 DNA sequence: TGTGCCAGCATCTCGCGGGGGACGGGAGGGCCCGAGCAGTACGTC. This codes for CASISRGTGGPEQYV.

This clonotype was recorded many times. The CDR3 loop is CASTTSWGEVKLFF. CDR3 bases: TGTGCCAGCACCACCAGTTGGGGGGAGGTCAAACTGTTTTTT. This rearrangement joins TRBV6-6 to TRBJ1-4; D is possibly TRBD1 (5 bases). Germline CDR1 reads MNHNY; CDR2 reads SVGAGI (reference sequence). Deletions cut 7 bases from V and 11 bases from J, with 20 bases between. CDR3 length: 14 residues.